The following is a TCR beta chain sequence with its context. Its matching antigen is unknown. At one boundary the junction diverges from the germline segment, which might be a read error. This record comes from a study of cytomegalovirus exposure and HLA in healthy donors. Study findings and constraints: Available immune exposure information covered CMV serostatus only. Specificity for CMV antigens was confirmed in vitro for three of the CMV-associated chains.

Germline CDR1 reads SSHAT; CDR2 reads FNYEAQ (reference sequence). CDR3 length: 18 amino acids. The PCR was carried out with 60 Vbeta primers and 13 Jbeta primers. Profiled with immunoSEQ multiplex PCR; TCRdb holds only in-frame clones, not every one. The table shows some 130,000 clones, with 70% to 80% occurring only once. All donors participated as healthy donors of bone marrow. This sequence joins TRBV7-7 and TRBJ2-5; TRBD2 matches at 7 bases. The source is a woman aged 45 to 65 in good health and CMV-seropositive. The sequenced sample consisted of PBMCs. In nucleotides, the CDR3 is TGTGCTAGCAGCTTAGAACGGCCTGAGCGGGGCCCCCAAGAGACCCAGTACTTC. Its translation: CASSLERPERGPQETQYF.